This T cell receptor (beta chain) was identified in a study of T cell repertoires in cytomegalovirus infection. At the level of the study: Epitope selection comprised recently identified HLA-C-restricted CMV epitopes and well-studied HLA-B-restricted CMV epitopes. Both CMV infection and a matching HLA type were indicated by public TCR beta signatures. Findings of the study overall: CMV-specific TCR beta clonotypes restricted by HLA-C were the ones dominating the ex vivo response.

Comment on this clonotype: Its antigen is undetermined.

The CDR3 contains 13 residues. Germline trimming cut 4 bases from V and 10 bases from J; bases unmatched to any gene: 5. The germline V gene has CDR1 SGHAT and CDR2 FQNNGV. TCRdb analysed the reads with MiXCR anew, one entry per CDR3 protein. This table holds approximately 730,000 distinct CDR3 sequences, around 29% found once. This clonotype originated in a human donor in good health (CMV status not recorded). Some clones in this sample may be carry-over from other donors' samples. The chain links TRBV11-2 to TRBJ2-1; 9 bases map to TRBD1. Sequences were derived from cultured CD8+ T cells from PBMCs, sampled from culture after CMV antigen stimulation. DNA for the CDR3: TGTGCCAGCAGCTACACAGGGGGCTGGGAGCAGTTCTTC. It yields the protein CASSYTGGWEQFF.